This T cell receptor (beta chain) was recovered during a study of cytomegalovirus exposure and HLA in healthy donors. The validation cohort, a group of roughly 120 subjects, included the donors and was separate from the roughly 700-subject first cohort. Notes on this clone: Its target is not known.

Study outcomes and limitations: Cytomegalovirus-associated TCR beta chains were listed, numbering roughly 150. First-cohort TCR clusters tended to co-occur in the 90 to 150 validation repertoires, a later analysis found.

Sequencing used immunoSEQ multiplex PCR; TCRdb keeps in-frame clones, though not all of them. Altogether some 330,000 clones are present, 86% being singletons, with the ten largest covering 0.75% to 0.85%. The receptor comes from a woman aged 18-29 years in good health and CMV-seronegative. The sample taken for sequencing was PBMCs.

Here the CDR3 reads CASSLRRQANEKLFF. Written as DNA, the CDR3 is TGTGCCAGCAGTTTAAGGAGACAGGCTAATGAAAAACTGTTTTTT. The chain links TRBV27 to TRBJ1-4; possibly TRBD1 for D (6 bases). V dropped 2 bases and J dropped 3 bases, with 10 bases sitting between them. The V gene's germline CDR1 is MNHEY and CDR2 SMNVEV (reference sequence). This CDR3 is 15 amino acids long.